The 8 T cell receptor beta chains below all came from one sample that was sequenced in a study of blood T cell repertoires in COVID-19. Repertoires were generated with immunoSEQ multiplex PCR, while TCRdb's copy carries only in-frame clones and drops some. The sample records 310,000 or so clones, around 86% being singletons. Sequencing input: peripheral blood. These receptors came from a woman aged 45 to 65 with acute or convalescent COVID-19.

The gene calls are TRBV5-1 and TRBJ1-3; a weak D match, TRBD1 (6 bases). There are 16 residues in the CDR3. The V end was cut by 3 bases, the J end by 8 bases, with 21 bases between. Germline CDR1 SGHRS, CDR2 YFSETQ. The CDR3 sequence: CASSSSTGLFGDTIYF. The CDR3, as DNA: TGCGCCAGCAGCTCCTCCACAGGGCTATTTGGTGACACCATATATTTT.

The chain combines TRBV12-3 or TRBV12-4 with TRBJ1-2; no clear D gene. This CDR3 has 12 amino acids. The V and J ends lost 1 base and 4 bases respectively, with 4 bases between them. The CDR3 coding sequence is TGTGCCAGCAGTTTAGTCATCTATGGCTACACCTTC. It yields the protein CASSLVIYGYTF.

CDR3 protein: CASSEPGQGSHEQFF. DNA of the CDR3: TGTGCCAGCAGTGAACCCGGACAGGGGTCGCATGAGCAGTTCTTC. V gene TRBV25-1 combines with J gene TRBJ2-1, with 9 bases that match TRBD1. The germline CDR1 and CDR2 sequences are MGHDK and SYGVNS. The CDR3 is made up of 15 amino acids. The V segment lost 2 bases and the J segment 8 bases; nucleotides outside the gene matches: 7. The full variable domain, with the rest looked up from reference TRBV25-1 and TRBJ2-1, is EADIYQTPRYLVIGTGKKITLECSQTMGHDKMYWYQQDPGMELHLIHYSYGVNSTEKGDLSSESTVSRIRTEHFPLTLESARPSHTSQYLCASSEPGQGSHEQFFGPGTRLTVL.

The chain links TRBV5-1 to TRBJ1-4, with D perhaps matching TRBD1 (6 bases). The CDR3 runs to 14 residues. Deletions cut 4 bases from V and 5 bases from J, with 12 bases between. Germline values: CDR1 SGHRS, CDR2 YFSETQ. Here the CDR3 reads CASSTQGLNEKLFF. CDR3 coding DNA: TGCGCCAGCAGCACTCAGGGGTTGAATGAAAAACTGTTTTTT.

In the case of this clone: One end of the junction is discordant with germline, which a read error may explain. This chain connects TRBV5-1 to TRBJ1-1, with D possibly TRBD1 on 5 matching bases. In germline, CDR1 is SGHRS, CDR2 YFSETQ. CDR3 length: 12 residues. The CDR3 nucleotides read TGCGCCAGCAGCACAGGACCTTCTGAGGCTTTCTTT. Translated, it gives CASSTGPSEAFF.

CDR3 bases: TGTGCCAGCTCACCACGGATCCAGCGGGAGGGGGCCTACGAGCAGTACTTC. Translating gives CASSPRIQREGAYEQYF. This chain joins TRBV18 and TRBJ2-7; 10 nucleotides line up with TRBD2. Germline trimming cut 1 base from V and 2 bases from J; bases unmatched to any gene: 8. This CDR3 contains 17 residues. Germline CDR1 is KGHSH and CDR2 is LQKENI. The full variable domain, rest sourced from reference TRBV18 and TRBJ2-7, is NAGVMQNPRHLVRRRGQEARLRCSPMKGHSHVYWYRQLPEEGLKFMVYLQKENIIDESGMPKERFSAEFPKEGPSILRIQQVVRGDSAAYFCASSPRIQREGAYEQYFGPGTRLTVT.

The V gene is TRBV5-1, the J gene TRBJ2-3, with 10 bases lining up with TRBD2. The CDR3 is made up of 16 amino acids. Germline CDR1 is SGHRS and CDR2 is YFSETQ. Unmatched junction bases numbered 5, after V lost 3 bases and J lost 1 base. The CDR3 DNA is TGCGCCAGCAGCTACACTCTAGCGGGGGGCACAGATACGCAGTATTTT. It encodes CASSYTLAGGTDTQYF.

The chain couples TRBV19 to TRBJ2-7; a possible D gene is TRBD2 (6 bases). The CDR3 is made up of 13 amino acids. V dropped 10 bases and J dropped 0 bases, with 13 bases sitting between them. CDR1 is LNHDA and CDR2 is SQIVND in the germline V gene (reference sequence). CDR3 bases: TGTGCCACCTCTGGAGGGCTCTCCTACGAGCAGTACTTC. Protein sequence: CATSGGLSYEQYF.